The rows below give T cell receptor beta chains drawn from one sample of a study of spatial heterogeneity in lung cancer. MiXCR was run by TCRdb on the 5' RACE reads, yielding one entry per CDR3 protein. The sample contains nearly 11,000 distinct CDR3 sequences, 5.1% of which appear only once. Sequences were derived from lung tumor tissue, sampled at surgery. The receptor set was obtained from a male donor with early-stage non-small cell lung cancer. The CDR3 runs from the conserved cysteine through the conserved F or W. A D gene is named only where the DNA matches it firmly. Clone size is shown for a subset of rows, as once, few, many or a class of expanded clone.

d_call	v_call	clone_size	j_call	cdr3_aa	cdr3_nt
.	TRBV20-1	.	TRBJ1-6	CSAAGAGRLHF	TGCAGTGCCGCCGGGGCAGGGAGGCTCCACTTT
.	TRBV6-1	many	TRBJ2-7	CASSSPGTGIYEQYF	TGTGCCAGCAGTAGTCCCGGGACTGGTATCTACGAGCAGTACTTC
TRBD2	TRBV12-3/TRBV12-4	many	TRBJ2-1	CASSFSHGGGYNEQFF	TGTGCCAGCAGTTTCTCCCATGGGGGGGGATACAATGAGCAGTTCTTC
TRBD2	TRBV15	many	TRBJ2-3	CATSRQGREPTDTQYF	TGTGCCACCAGCCGACAAGGGAGGGAGCCCACAGATACGCAGTATTTT
TRBD1	TRBV20-1	many	TRBJ2-7	CSAREQGEMREQYF	TGCAGTGCTAGAGAGCAGGGGGAAATGAGAGAGCAGTACTTC
.	TRBV7-2	.	TRBJ2-3	CASSFVAPDTQYF	TGTGCCAGCAGCTTCGTAGCGCCAGATACGCAGTATTTT
.	TRBV7-9	many	TRBJ2-7	CASSLTTGPLTYEQYF	TGTGCCAGCAGCTTAACCACAGGGCCGTTAACCTACGAGCAGTACTTC
TRBD2	TRBV9	many	TRBJ2-5	CASSPHAGAQETQYF	TGTGCCAGCAGCCCTCATGCGGGAGCTCAAGAGACCCAGTACTTC
.	TRBV7-9	many	TRBJ2-3	CASSSPVGAPASTDTQYF	TGTGCCAGCAGCTCTCCGGTGGGGGCTCCCGCTAGCACAGATACGCAGTATTTT
.	TRBV20-1	many	TRBJ2-5	CSARGTSQETQYF	TGCAGTGCTAGAGGGACAAGTCAAGAGACCCAGTACTTC
TRBD1	TRBV2	many	TRBJ1-2	CASRSGQDGYTF	TGTGCCAGCAGATCAGGACAGGATGGCTACACCTTC
TRBD2	TRBV7-9	many	TRBJ2-1	CASSLGSSGEQFF	TGTGCCAGCAGCTTAGGGTCTAGCGGGGAGCAGTTCTTC
TRBD1	TRBV6-5	many	TRBJ1-3	CASRDRGGGNTIYF	TGTGCCAGCAGAGACAGGGGTGGTGGAAACACCATATATTTT
.	TRBV20-1	medium-sized	TRBJ2-7	CSARTSTYEQYF	TGCAGTGCTCGGACGTCTACCTACGAGCAGTACTTC